This T cell receptor (beta chain) was found in a study of shared T cell receptors in the human thymus. Germline V CDR1 and CDR2: SGHRS, YFSETQ. The V end lost 0 bases, the J end lost 5 bases, and 11 bases lay between the germline ends. The CDR3 covers 15 residues. Sequencing used immunoSEQ multiplex PCR; TCRdb keeps in-frame clones, though not all of them. The table includes 600,000 or so clones, about 90% detected once. This sample also appeared in a second study, on human thymus T cells.

V is TRBV5-1 and J is TRBJ2-2, with a tentative D call TRBD2 (5 bases). Sequences were obtained from thymocytes. The receptor comes from a boy under two years old with a congenital heart defect. The DNA for the CDR3 is TGCGCCAGCAGCTTGGTCGGGGTTAATACCGGGGAGCTGTTTTTT. Protein sequence: CASSLVGVNTGELFF.